This is a list of T cell receptor beta chains from one sample in a study of cytomegalovirus exposure and HLA in healthy donors. Profiled with immunoSEQ multiplex PCR; TCRdb holds only in-frame clones, not every one. The sample carries about 150,000 clones, approximately 71% recorded once. The sequenced sample consisted of PBMCs. These receptor sequences come from a man aged 25 to 40 in good health and CMV-seronegative. Each CDR3 is given with its conserved first and last residue. The D gene is left open where the match is weak. Clone size is not always given. Where it is, it says once, few, many or a class for expanded clones.

clone_size	d_call	v_call	j_call	cdr3_nt	cdr3_aa
-	TRBD2	TRBV23-1	TRBJ2-7	TGCGCCAGCGGCCCGGGTCGGGAGGGGTACGAGCAGTACTTC	CASGPGREGYEQYF
-	-	TRBV18	TRBJ2-3	TGTGCCAGCTCACAGGAGCGTTTGAGCACAGATACGCAGTATTTT	CASSQERLSTDTQYF
few	TRBD2	TRBV11-3	TRBJ2-3	TGTGCCAGCAGCCCAAGCGGGAGTAACGCAGATACGCAGTATTTT	CASSPSGSNADTQYF
few	-	TRBV4-1	TRBJ1-5	TGCGCCAGCAGCCAAGTGGCAACAAGTCGGGGCAATCAGCCCCAGCATTTT	CASSQVATSRGNQPQHF
-	-	TRBV6-1	TRBJ2-3	TGTGCCAGCAGTGAACAGGGGTACGCAGATACGCAGTATTTT	CASSEQGYADTQYF
-	-	TRBV6-4	TRBJ2-3	TGTGCCAGCAGTGACTCGAAAGCGGCCCACACAGATACGCAGTATTTT	CASSDSKAAHTDTQYF
-	TRBD2	TRBV4-1	TRBJ2-7	TGCGCCAGCAGCCGTGGGACTAGCGTAGCCTACGAGCAGTACTTC	CASSRGTSVAYEQYF
few	TRBD2	TRBV18	TRBJ2-1	TGTGCCAGCTCACCCGGGACTAGCGGGAGGGAGGGCTCCTACAATGAGCAGTTCTTC	CASSPGTSGREGSYNEQFF
-	TRBD2	TRBV10-1	TRBJ2-1	TGCGCCAGCAGCTCCGGGACTAGCATTAGTGAGCAGTTCTTC	CASSSGTSISEQFF
-	TRBD2	TRBV10-2	TRBJ2-5	TGCGCCAGCATTGGACTAGCGGGAGAGAATCAAGAGACCCAGTACTTC	CASIGLAGENQETQYF
-	-	TRBV5-1	TRBJ2-7	TGCGCCAGCAGCTTGGCTTCAGGGAGGTCCTACGAGCAGTACTTC	CASSLASGRSYEQYF
-	TRBD2	TRBV2	TRBJ2-5	TGTGCCAGCAGTGATATGCTAGCGGGAGTTGGAGAGACCCAGTACTTC	CASSDMLAGVGETQYF
-	TRBD2	TRBV15	TRBJ2-7	TGTGCCACCAGCAGACGGCGGCCTTCCCTAGCGGGAGTTATCTACGAGCAGTACTTC	CATSRRRPSLAGVIYEQYF
-	-	TRBV7-2	TRBJ1-4	TGTGCCAGCAGCCCCCGGGTCTTGTTGCATGAAAAACTGTTTTTT	CASSPRVLLHEKLFF
-	TRBD2	TRBV27	TRBJ2-2	TGTGCCAGCAGCAAGAGTCCGGGACTAGCGGTGAACACCGGGGAGCTGTTTTTT	CASSKSPGLAVNTGELFF
-	TRBD2	TRBV19	TRBJ2-2	TGTGCCAGTAGTCCTAGCGGGAGGGTCGGGGAGCTGTTTTTT	CASSPSGRVGELFF
-	-	TRBV5-8	TRBJ2-2	TGTGCCAGCAGCTTGGCCGTGCGCCAGGGAGGCACCGGGGAGCTGTTTTTT	CASSLAVRQGGTGELFF
-	-	TRBV6-4	TRBJ2-3	TGTGCCAGCAGTGACCGGGGTGACACAGATACGCAGTATTTT	CASSDRGDTDTQYF
-	-	TRBV19	TRBJ2-2	TGTGCCAGTAGTAGTAGCGTCCTGGCAGACACCGGGGAGCTGTTTTTT	CASSSSVLADTGELFF
-	TRBD2	TRBV9	TRBJ2-1	TGTGCCAGCAGCCAACATCAAGCGGGAGTGCGGTACAATGAGCAGTTCTTC	CASSQHQAGVRYNEQFF
-	-	TRBV7-6	TRBJ1-1	TGTGCCAGCAGCGGATGGGGGGTCGAGGATATCACTGAAGCTTTCTTT	CASSGWGVEDITEAFF
few	-	TRBV21-1	TRBJ2-7	TGTGCCAGCAGCAATAACTGCGGACAGGTACATTCCTACGAGCAGTACTTC	CASSNNCGQVHSYEQYF
-	TRBD1	TRBV6-5	TRBJ2-1	TGTGCCAGCAGACGAGACAGGGGCTACAATGAGCAGTTCTTC	CASRRDRGYNEQFF
-	-	TRBV5-1	TRBJ2-1	TGCGCCAGCAGCATTAGAGCGGGCAGCTCCTACAATGAGCAGTTCTTC	CASSIRAGSSYNEQFF
-	-	TRBV28	TRBJ1-1	TGTGCCAGCAGCCCCCGGAGAACGGCTTTCTTT	CASSPRRTAFF
-	-	TRBV28	TRBJ1-5	TGTGCCAGCAGTTTAGGGGGGTCTTCTCAGCCCCAGCATTTT	CASSLGGSSQPQHF
-	-	TRBV9	TRBJ2-7	TGTGCCAGCAGCGGCGACTCCTACGAGCAGTACTTC	CASSGDSYEQYF
-	-	TRBV27	TRBJ1-4	TGTGCCAGCAGGACGACAGGAATGGAAAAACTGTTTTTT	CASRTTGMEKLFF
-	-	TRBV6-5	TRBJ1-2	TGTGCCAGCAGTCCAACCGATCTGAGTGGCTACACCTTC	CASSPTDLSGYTF
-	TRBD1	TRBV10-3	TRBJ2-7	TGTGCCATCGCCCCGACAGGGGCCTACGAGCAGTACTTC	CAIAPTGAYEQYF
once	TRBD2	TRBV6-1	TRBJ2-5	TGTGCCAGCAGGGTCCCGGGACTAGTCTGGGAGACCCAGTACTTC	CASRVPGLVWETQYF
-	TRBD1	TRBV5-1	TRBJ1-2	TGCGCCAGCAGCCAACAGGGGACGGATGGCTACACCTTC	CASSQQGTDGYTF
few	-	TRBV2	TRBJ1-2	TGTGCCAGCAGTGAATGGGCAGGGCCCTCCTATGGCTACACCTTC	CASSEWAGPSYGYTF
-	TRBD1	TRBV7-8	TRBJ1-3	TGTGCCAGCAGCTTAACCCGGACAGGGGGCAGGGGTGGAAACACCATATATTTT	CASSLTRTGGRGGNTIYF
-	TRBD2	TRBV6-5	TRBJ2-3	TGTGCCAGCAGTCCAAGCGGGAGCCCAGATACGCAGTATTTT	CASSPSGSPDTQYF
few	TRBD1	TRBV2	TRBJ1-1	TGTGCCAGCACCCTTGACAGGGGGAACACTGAAGCTTTCTTT	CASTLDRGNTEAFF
-	TRBD2	TRBV6-1	TRBJ2-7	TGTGCCTGTAACACTAGGACTAGCGGGAGGGGCGAGCAGTACTTC	CACNTRTSGRGEQYF
-	-	TRBV5-1	TRBJ1-2	TGCGCCAGTTCATCAATCTCCGGGATCGACGGCTACACCTTC	CASSSISGIDGYTF
-	-	TRBV18	TRBJ2-6	TGTGCCAGCTCACCTCTCGGGTCAGGGTTAATATCTGGGGCCAACGTCCTGACTTTC	CASSPLGSGLISGANVLTF
once	-	TRBV12-1	TRBJ2-7	TGTGCCAGCAGCCCCCCGGAGGGACTAGCGCCGGAATGTGGAAATTACGAGCAGTACTTC	CASSPPEGLAPECGNYEQYF
-	-	TRBV11-1	TRBJ1-2	TGTGCCAGCAGCGCAGGTGTTAACTATGGCTACACCTTC	CASSAGVNYGYTF
-	-	TRBV9	TRBJ2-2	TGTGCCAGCAGCGTGAAGCCGGGACTGGAAAACACCGGGGAGCTGTTTTTT	CASSVKPGLENTGELFF
-	-	TRBV7-2	TRBJ2-7	TGTGCCAGCCACTACACGGGCTCCTACGAGCAGTACTTC	CASHYTGSYEQYF
once	-	TRBV10-1	TRBJ2-1	TGCGCCAGCAGTGAGTCGGGACAAGACTACAATGAGCAGTTCTTC	CASSESGQDYNEQFF
-	TRBD1	TRBV5-1	TRBJ1-3	TGCGCCAGCAGCTTGGCGGGGATGACAGGGGGAAACTCTGGAAACACCATATATTTT	CASSLAGMTGGNSGNTIYF
-	-	TRBV27	TRBJ2-7	TGTGCCAGCAGACCCAGCCCAGCGCCCCCCTACGAGCAGTACTTC	CASRPSPAPPYEQYF
-	-	TRBV7-8	TRBJ1-1	TGTGCCAGCAGCTTGCGTCAGGGTAACACTGAAGCTTTCTTT	CASSLRQGNTEAFF
-	TRBD1	TRBV5-8	TRBJ2-7	TGTGCCAGCAGCTTGGGACAGGGGGCTTTCGTTCAGTACTTC	CASSLGQGAFVQYF
-	-	TRBV6-1	TRBJ2-2	TGTGCCAGCAGTGACCAGGGAATCGGGGAGCTGTTTTTT	CASSDQGIGELFF
-	-	TRBV30	TRBJ2-5	TGTGCCTGGAGCAGGATTTCCCAAGAGACCCAGTACTTC	CAWSRISQETQYF
-	-	TRBV5-1	TRBJ1-1	TGCGCCAGCAGCTTGAATTCGGGGTCCACTGAAGCTTTCTTT	CASSLNSGSTEAFF
-	TRBD1	TRBV28	TRBJ2-5	TGTGCCAGCAGTTCAACCGGGACAGGGGAAGAGACCCAGTACTTC	CASSSTGTGEETQYF
-	-	TRBV2	TRBJ1-1	TGTGCCAGCATGAGACAATTAGTGGATACTGAAGCTTTCTTT	CASMRQLVDTEAFF
-	TRBD2	TRBV28	TRBJ2-1	TGTGCCAGCTGGGGCGGGAGCGTGTACAATGAGCAGTTCTTC	CASWGGSVYNEQFF
-	TRBD2	TRBV6-4	TRBJ2-2	TGTGCCAGCAGTGCCGGGACTAGCACCGGGGAGCTGTTTTTT	CASSAGTSTGELFF
few	TRBD1	TRBV28	TRBJ2-7	TGTGCCAGCAGTTTGGGACAGGGGATCTACGAGCAGTACTTC	CASSLGQGIYEQYF
once	-	TRBV7-8	TRBJ2-7	TGTGCCAGCAGCTTAGCGGACAGCTACGAGCAGTACTTC	CASSLADSYEQYF